These T cell receptor beta chains were read from a single sample in a study of blood T cell repertoires in COVID-19. Clones were read by immunoSEQ multiplex PCR, and TCRdb kept only the in-frame ones, dropping some. The sample shows fewer than 35,000 clones, about 89% of them seen only once. The sequencing input was peripheral blood. Receptor source: a human donor with active COVID-19. The donor label of this sample is uncertain. Each CDR3 is given with its conserved first and last residue. Each record gives: D gene, J gene, V gene, clone size, CDR3 protein, CDR3 DNA. D genes are given only for firm matches. Size is stated for part of the rows, as once, few or many counts, or as a class when the clone is expanded.

D gene: NA; J gene: TRBJ1-1; V gene: TRBV12-3/TRBV12-4; clone size: NA; CDR3 protein: CASTLVNTEAFF; CDR3 DNA: TGTGCCAGCACCCTCGTGAACACTGAAGCTTTCTTT
D gene: TRBD1; J gene: TRBJ1-2; V gene: TRBV28; clone size: NA; CDR3 protein: CASRPGQGAWYGYTF; CDR3 DNA: TGTGCCAGCAGACCGGGACAGGGGGCCTGGTATGGCTACACCTTC
D gene: TRBD2; J gene: TRBJ2-1; V gene: TRBV27; clone size: few; CDR3 protein: CASSLADPYNEQFF; CDR3 DNA: TGTGCCAGCAGCCTAGCGGACCCCTACAATGAGCAGTTCTTC
D gene: TRBD1; J gene: TRBJ1-2; V gene: TRBV7-2; clone size: NA; CDR3 protein: CASSLDRGQGYTF; CDR3 DNA: TGTGCCAGCAGCTTAGACAGGGGGCAAGGCTACACCTTC
D gene: NA; J gene: TRBJ1-2; V gene: TRBV9; clone size: NA; CDR3 protein: CASSPRDYGYTF; CDR3 DNA: TGTGCCAGCAGCCCCCGCGACTATGGCTACACCTTC
D gene: TRBD1; J gene: TRBJ2-7; V gene: TRBV7-2; clone size: NA; CDR3 protein: CASSPGTGTGYEQYF; CDR3 DNA: TGTGCCAGCAGCCCGGGGACAGGGACTGGCTACGAGCAGTACTTC
D gene: NA; J gene: TRBJ1-1; V gene: TRBV7-2; clone size: NA; CDR3 protein: CASSLSNTEAFF; CDR3 DNA: TGTGCCAGCAGCCTTTCGAACACTGAAGCTTTCTTT
D gene: NA; J gene: TRBJ2-7; V gene: TRBV19; clone size: NA; CDR3 protein: CASRDGNSYEQYF; CDR3 DNA: TGTGCCAGTAGGGACGGGAACTCCTACGAGCAGTACTTC
D gene: TRBD2; J gene: TRBJ2-3; V gene: TRBV6-6; clone size: few; CDR3 protein: CASSYEAGGLTDTQYF; CDR3 DNA: TGTGCCAGCAGTTACGAAGCGGGAGGCCTCACAGATACGCAGTATTTT
D gene: NA; J gene: TRBJ2-2; V gene: TRBV11-2; clone size: NA; CDR3 protein: CASSKQWGSGELFF; CDR3 DNA: TGTGCCAGCAGCAAACAATGGGGCTCCGGGGAGCTGTTTTTT
D gene: TRBD2; J gene: TRBJ2-7; V gene: TRBV5-4; clone size: NA; CDR3 protein: CASSLTSGRAGEQYF; CDR3 DNA: TGTGCCAGCAGCCTTACTAGCGGGAGGGCCGGGGAGCAGTACTTC
D gene: NA; J gene: TRBJ2-7; V gene: TRBV24-1; clone size: once; CDR3 protein: CATSGRGLPYEQYF; CDR3 DNA: TGTGCCACCAGTGGGAGGGGGCTCCCCTACGAGCAGTACTTC
D gene: TRBD1; J gene: TRBJ1-1; V gene: TRBV30; clone size: NA; CDR3 protein: CAWSPRQGEAFF; CDR3 DNA: TGTGCCTGGAGTCCCCGACAGGGTGAAGCTTTCTTT
D gene: TRBD1; J gene: TRBJ1-4; V gene: TRBV4-1; clone size: NA; CDR3 protein: CASSPTGTGVEKLFF; CDR3 DNA: TGCGCCAGCAGCCCGACCGGGACAGGGGTCGAAAAACTGTTTTTT
D gene: TRBD2; J gene: TRBJ2-3; V gene: TRBV7-9; clone size: NA; CDR3 protein: CASSLPSGSTDTQYF; CDR3 DNA: TGTGCCAGCAGCTTGCCTAGCGGGAGCACAGATACGCAGTATTTT
D gene: NA; J gene: TRBJ2-2; V gene: TRBV19; clone size: NA; CDR3 protein: CASSLPTPFNTGELFF; CDR3 DNA: TGTGCCAGTAGCCTCCCAACACCTTTTAACACCGGGGAGCTGTTTTTT
D gene: TRBD1; J gene: TRBJ2-5; V gene: TRBV5-8; clone size: NA; CDR3 protein: CASSRQVLTGGRAQETQYF; CDR3 DNA: TGTGCCAGCAGCCGTCAGGTTTTGACAGGGGGACGAGCCCAAGAGACCCAGTACTTC
D gene: NA; J gene: TRBJ2-5; V gene: TRBV27; clone size: NA; CDR3 protein: CASSLSPHTGSETQYF; CDR3 DNA: TGTGCCAGCAGTTTATCTCCCCATACAGGGTCGGAGACCCAGTACTTC